This passage covers 30 T cell receptor beta chains from one sample sequenced in a study of blood T cells in healthy people across ages. Sample-barcoded 5' priming and a J-beta primer mix drove a second PCR of roughly 6 to 12 cycles. One entry per CDR3 protein results from TCRdb running MiXCR on the 5' RACE reads. This sample yields 1 million or so distinct CDR3 sequences, of which 25% are seen a single time; 0.65% to 0.95% belongs to the top ten. In addition, the sample was reused for a study of T cells of mothers and their children.

Material for sequencing was blood. These TCRs come from a girl aged 2 to 10 in good health.

This clonotype was seen only a few times. CDR3 in amino acids: CASSPGQGDRGEQFF. CDR3 DNA sequence: TGCGCCAGCAGCCCGGGACAGGGCGACAGAGGTGAGCAGTTCTTC. The J gene is TRBJ2-5, the V gene TRBV4-3; 9 bases are shared with TRBD1. The J call could be wrong; TRBJ2-1 is a better fit for the DNA end. Germline CDR1 is LGHNA and CDR2 is YSLEER. CDR3 length equals 15 residues.

The chain is built from TRBV20-1 and TRBJ1-2, with a tentative D call TRBD1 (5 bases). This CDR3 is built from 14 residues. Germline V lookup: CDR1 DFQATT, CDR2 SNEGSKA (reference sequence). With 6 bases removed from V and 4 bases from J, the gap between germline ends came to 18 bases. The CDR3 sequence is CSARHITGGYGYTF. The CDR3 DNA reads as TGCAGTGCGAGGCACATCACAGGAGGCTATGGCTACACCTTC.

This clonotype has more than one count but fewer than ten. The V and J genes are TRBV18 and TRBJ2-5, with a tentative D call TRBD2 (6 bases). The J call may be incorrect, as the DNA end agrees better with TRBJ2-7. The CDR3 consists of 15 residues. The germline gives CDR1 KGHSH, CDR2 LQKENI. DNA of the CDR3: TGTGCCAGCTCACCCATTGCCGGGAGCTTGAACGAGCAGTACTTC. This encodes CASSPIAGSLNEQYF.

The V and J genes are TRBV28 and TRBJ2-3; TRBD1 agrees at 9 bases. Germline V gene data show CDR1 as MDHEN and CDR2 as SYDVKM. Trimming at V came to 2 bases and at J to 0 bases, leaving 3 bases not matched to a gene. The CDR3 has 16 residues. The CDR3 sequence: CASSLRGTGSTDTQYF. CDR3 DNA sequence: TGTGCCAGCAGTTTACGTGGGACAGGGAGCACAGATACGCAGTATTTT.

This clonotype has only a few counts. The rearrangement uses TRBV27 and TRBJ1-2; weak D call: TRBD1 (6 bases). V gave up 2 bases and J gave up 7 bases, with 17 bases separating them. Germline V gene lookup returns CDR1 MNHEY and CDR2 SMNVEV (reference sequence). The CDR3 has 15 residues. The CDR3 sequence is CASSLVGGRGSGYTF. The DNA for the CDR3 is TGTGCCAGCAGTTTAGTAGGGGGGCGCGGCTCTGGCTACACCTTC.

This clonotype was seen more than once but under ten times. The chain has TRBV7-9 and TRBJ2-5; weak D call: TRBD1 (5 bases). This CDR3 region has 14 residues. From germline, CDR1 is SEHNR and CDR2 FQNEAQ (reference sequence). The germline V and J ends were trimmed by 2 bases and 7 bases, with 14 bases remaining between them. CDR3 sequence: CASSLITGQGTQYF. DNA of the CDR3: TGTGCCAGCAGCTTAATAACGGGTCAGGGGACCCAGTACTTC.

In its sample, this clonotype was seen a few times. The rearrangement uses TRBV4-2 and TRBJ2-4; D possibly matches TRBD1 or TRBD2 (5 bases each). CDR1 is LGHNA and CDR2 is YNFKEQ in the germline V gene. The V and J ends lost 1 base and 8 bases respectively, with 15 bases between them. The CDR3 is made up of 15 amino acids. The CDR3: CASSQARDLIDIQYF. The CDR3 DNA follows: TGTGCCAGCAGCCAAGCCCGGGACCTCATAGACATTCAGTACTTC.

The chain joins TRBV27 to TRBJ1-2; maybe TRBD1 (5 bases). The germline V gene encodes CDR1 MNHEY and CDR2 SMNVEV (reference sequence). V gave up 5 bases and J gave up 2 bases, with 21 bases separating them. The CDR3 length is 17 residues. The CDR3 sequence: CASSPSGPLIENYGYTF. CDR3 sequence (DNA): TGTGCCAGCAGTCCCTCGGGACCACTAATTGAGAACTATGGCTACACCTTC.

CDR3 residues: CASSSGGSSLGEQYF. The CDR3 bases are TGTGCCAGCAGTTCGGGAGGGTCCTCTTTAGGCGAGCAGTACTTC. This chain links TRBV12-3 or TRBV12-4 with TRBJ2-5, with TRBD2 identical over 8 bases. The J call may be mistaken, given a closer DNA end match to TRBJ2-7. The CDR3 is 15 amino acids.

This clonotype was counted only a few times. The chain carries TRBV20-1 and TRBJ2-7, with D perhaps TRBD1 (5 bases). CDR1 is DFQATT, CDR2 SNEGSKA, per germline (reference sequence). The length of the CDR3 is 13 residues. The CDR3 spells CAFRVSATYEQYF. Written as DNA, the CDR3 is TGCGCATTCAGGGTTTCTGCTACCTACGAGCAGTACTTC.

This clonotype occurred a few times. For the CDR3, the DNA is TGTGCCAGCAGCACCGACGGGGTAATCCAGCCCCAGCATTTT. Translation: CASSTDGVIQPQHF. This chain joins TRBV9 and TRBJ1-5; D ambiguous. In germline, CDR1 is SGDLS, CDR2 YYNGEE. The CDR3 has 14 amino acids. V was clipped by 4 bases and J by 7 bases, with 15 bases between them.

In its sample, this clonotype was seen a few times. The chain has TRBV7-8 and TRBJ2-7, with D unresolved. Germline V gene sequence: CDR1 SGHVS, CDR2 FQNEAQ. This CDR3 comprises 14 residues. Trimming stripped 3 bases from V and 2 bases from J, with 11 bases between. The CDR3 region has the DNA TGTGCCAGCAGCTTTACAGCCTCGACCTACGAGCAGTACTTC. Its protein is CASSFTASTYEQYF.

This clonotype occurred a few times. The genes are TRBV18 and TRBJ2-7; 11 bases map to TRBD1. Germline V gene data show CDR1 as KGHSH and CDR2 as LQKENI. This CDR3 contains 15 residues. J gave up 3 bases and V 3 bases, and 4 bases lay outside the gene matches. This CDR3 is CASSPQGTGGYEQYF. In DNA, the CDR3 is TGTGCCAGCTCACCCCAGGGGACAGGGGGCTACGAGCAGTACTTC.

Only a few counts were recorded for this clonotype. For the CDR3, the DNA is TGCAGCGTTGTCGGGGAAGACACGAACACTGAAGCTTTCTTT. Amino acid sequence: CSVVGEDTNTEAFF. The chain couples TRBV29-1 to TRBJ1-1; D remains ambiguous. CDR1 is SQVTM and CDR2 is ANQGSEA in the germline V gene. There are 14 residues in the CDR3. Trimming pared 4 bases from V and 1 base from J, leaving 13 bases between.

The chain recombines TRBV16 with TRBJ2-7, with 8 bases identical to TRBD2. The germline V gene has CDR1 KGHSY and CDR2 FQNENV. V dropped 1 base and J dropped 3; count of bases not matched to a gene: 5. The CDR3 sequence is 15 residues long. The CDR3: CASSQLGTRGYEQYF. The CDR3 DNA reads as TGTGCCAGCAGCCAATTGGGGACTAGGGGCTACGAGCAGTACTTC.

This clonotype came up a few times. CDR3 loop: CASGNSNSYEQYF. The CDR3 DNA sequence: TGTGCTAGTGGTAACTCGAACTCCTACGAGCAGTACTTC. J is TRBJ2-7 and V is TRBV12-5, with D hard to call. V was trimmed by 5 bases and J by 0 bases, leaving 8 bases between them. The V gene's germline CDR1 is LGHNT and CDR2 FRNRAP. The length of the CDR3 is 13 residues.

The V gene is TRBV2, the J gene TRBJ2-2; D may be TRBD1 or TRBD2 (5 bases each). The CDR3 loop spans 17 amino acids. V lost 1 base and J lost 3, with 15 bases in between. Germline V lookup: CDR1 SNHLY, CDR2 FYNNEI. The CDR3 nucleotides read TGTGCCAGCAGTGAAGTCTCCGGGACGGCTTACACCGGGGAGCTGTTTTTT. This codes for CASSEVSGTAYTGELFF.

This clonotype was recorded a few times. The chain links TRBV5-1 to TRBJ1-4, with D possibly matching TRBD1 (5 bases). Germline assignment: CDR1 SGHRS and CDR2 YFSETQ. V gave up 4 bases and J gave up 4 bases, with 14 bases separating them. This CDR3 is 15 amino acids long. CDR3 DNA sequence: TGCGCCAGCAGCCCGATTGGGGGGGGTAATGAAAAACTGTTTTTT. It yields the protein CASSPIGGGNEKLFF.

This clonotype was seen a few times. The V gene is TRBV6-5, the J gene TRBJ2-3; D is perhaps TRBD1 or TRBD2 (5 bases each). The germline V and J ends were trimmed by 2 bases and 2 bases, with 8 bases remaining between them. CDR3 size: 14 residues. Germline V gene data show CDR1 as MNHEY and CDR2 as SVGAGI. Here the CDR3 reads CASSYRDLTDTQYF. The CDR3 DNA is TGTGCCAGCAGTTACCGGGACCTCACAGATACGCAGTATTTT.

The rearrangement links TRBV7-2 to TRBJ2-5; D is unresolved. This CDR3 is built from 14 residues. V was cut by 2 bases and J by 4 bases, with 11 bases left in between. Germline V lookup: CDR1 SGHTA, CDR2 FQGNSA. CDR3 in amino acids: CASSLLFTRETQYF. CDR3 coding DNA: TGTGCCAGCAGCTTACTATTCACCCGAGAGACCCAGTACTTC.

This clonotype was detected only a few times. The chain is built from TRBV29-1 and TRBJ1-1; D is unresolved. The CDR3 totals 11 residues. Trimming removed 7 bases at V and 2 bases at J, with 8 bases between. Germline-derived CDR1 and CDR2 are SQVTM and ANQGSEA. The CDR3 sequence is CSGGPNTEAFF. CDR3 nucleotide sequence: TGCAGCGGCGGGCCAAACACTGAAGCTTTCTTT.

CDR3 DNA: TGTGCCAGCAGCGTAGAGGGGCGGGGGAACACTGAAGCTTTCTTT. Protein product: CASSVEGRGNTEAFF. The genes are TRBV9 and TRBJ1-1, with a tentative D call TRBD1 (5 bases). This CDR3 is 15 amino acids long. With 0 bases removed from V and 1 base from J, the gap between germline ends came to 10 bases. CDR1 and CDR2 from the germline V gene are SGDLS and YYNGEE. The full variable domain, with the rest looked up from reference TRBV9 and TRBJ1-1, is DSGVTQTPKHLITATGQRVTLRCSPRSGDLSVYWYQQSLDQGLQFLIQYYNGEERAKGNILERFSAQQFPDLHSELNLSSLELGDSALYFCASSVEGRGNTEAFFGQGTRLTVV.

The V gene is TRBV19, the J gene TRBJ2-7; a weak D match, TRBD1 (6 bases). The end of the DNA aligns better with TRBJ2-1, so the J call may be wrong. The CDR3 has 13 residues. Germline assignment: CDR1 LNHDA and CDR2 SQIVND (reference sequence). The CDR3 here is CASSGEGVNEQFF. The CDR3 nucleotides read TGTGCCAGTAGTGGAGAGGGGGTGAATGAGCAGTTCTTC.

Concerning this clonotype itself: At one end the junction does not follow the germline gene, possibly because of a read error. This chain connects TRBV7-9 to TRBJ2-7; the D gene is possibly TRBD1 (5 bases). Germline V lookup: CDR1 SEHNR, CDR2 FQNEAQ (reference sequence). The CDR3 loop spans 13 amino acids. As DNA, the CDR3 is TGTGTCAGCAGCTCGAATATCCAGGGTGGGCAGTACTTC. Its protein is CVSSSNIQGGQYF. The full variable domain, its missing parts supplied by reference TRBV7-9 and TRBJ2-7, is DTGVSQNPRHKITKRGQNVTFRCDPISEHNRLYWYRQTLGQGPEFLTYFQNEAQLEKSRLLSDRFSAERPKGSFSTLEIQRTEQGDSAMYLCVSSSNIQGGQYFGPGTRLTVT.

This sequence joins TRBV4-1 and TRBJ1-6; D remains ambiguous. The CDR3 totals 17 residues. V gave up 0 bases and J gave up 0 bases, with 9 bases separating them. The germline gives CDR1 MGHRA, CDR2 YSYEKL. The CDR3 spells CASSQEIGSSYNSPLHF. CDR3 DNA sequence: TGCGCCAGCAGCCAAGAAATAGGGAGCTCCTATAATTCACCCCTCCACTTT.

This clonotype occurred a few times. At one end the junction does not follow the germline gene, possibly because of a read error. The chain joins TRBV18 to TRBJ2-7; 8 nucleotides match TRBD1. This CDR3 region has 15 residues. Germline V gene lookup returns CDR1 KGHSH and CDR2 LQKENI. The CDR3 DNA sequence: TGTGCCAGCTCAAGGATTCGGACAGGGTACTACGAGCAGTGCTTC. It specifies CASSRIRTGYYEQCF.

This clonotype appeared a few times. V and J are TRBV6-6 and TRBJ2-7; D gene uncertain. CDR3 length equals 13 residues. Germline lookup yields CDR1 MNHNY and CDR2 SVGAGI (reference sequence). Trimming pared 7 bases from V and 0 bases from J, leaving 10 bases between. CDR3 DNA: TGTGCCAGCACCGACTTCAGCTCCTACGAGCAGTACTTC. The encoded protein is CASTDFSSYEQYF.

The CDR3 loop is CASSQEGAGEAFF. CDR3 bases: TGTGCCAGCAGCCAAGAAGGGGCGGGTGAAGCTTTCTTT. The chain has TRBV4-2 and TRBJ1-1; D might be TRBD1 (5 bases). This CDR3 is 13 amino acids long. Trimming removed 0 bases from V and 7 bases from J, with 9 bases in between. Germline CDR1 is LGHNA and CDR2 is YNFKEQ.

This clonotype was counted between two and nine times. V usage is TRBV10-3 and J usage is TRBJ2-7; maybe TRBD1 (6 bases). Looked up from germline, CDR1 is ENHRY and CDR2 is SYGVKD. V lost 7 bases, J lost 0 bases, and 10 bases lay in between. The CDR3 length is 13 residues. The CDR3 spells CAIKVDSSYEQYF. As DNA, the CDR3 is TGTGCCATCAAAGTGGACAGCTCCTACGAGCAGTACTTC.

This clonotype came up a few times. The CDR3 nucleotides read TGTGCCAGCAGTGATCCTCCCGCCGCAGAAGAAAAACTGTTTTTT. This translates into CASSDPPAAEEKLFF. The chain carries TRBV2 and TRBJ1-4, with D uncertain. The germline V gene encodes CDR1 SNHLY and CDR2 FYNNEI. This CDR3 has 15 amino acids. The V end was cut by 3 bases, the J end by 8 bases, with 16 bases between. The variable domain in full, completed from reference TRBV2 and TRBJ1-4, reads EPEVTQTPSHQVTQMGQEVILRCVPISNHLYFYWYRQILGQKVEFLVSFYNNEISEKSEIFDDQFSVERPDGSNFTLKIRSTKLEDSAMYFCASSDPPAAEEKLFFGSGTQLSVL.